Sequencing of this T cell receptor beta chain was carried out in a study of blood T cell repertoires in COVID-19. For the study at large: Some COVID-19 samples were acute and others convalescent; all came from the United States, Italy and Spain. PBMCs, B-cell-depleted T cells, or T cells provided the cDNA or gDNA that made up the material.

The V gene lost 2 bases and the J gene lost 3 bases, with 20 bases spanning the gap. Germline CDR1 and CDR2: MNHNS and SASEGT. The CDR3 is 17 residues long. The protocol was immunoSEQ multiplex PCR, while the TCRdb copy is restricted to in-frame clones and leaves out a portion. Altogether about 160,000 clones are present, about 80% being singletons, with the ten largest covering approximately 12%. This rearrangement joins TRBV6-1 to TRBJ2-7; possible D gene TRBD2, 6 bases. The sample consisted of peripheral blood. The receptor was isolated from a man in his 70s who had recovered from COVID-19. Here the CDR3 reads CASSERPRELALYEQYF. CDR3 sequence (DNA): TGTGCCAGCAGTGAAAGGCCACGGGAACTAGCCCTCTACGAGCAGTACTTC.